These 24 T cell receptor beta chains were all obtained from the same sample, sequenced in a study of spatial heterogeneity in lung cancer. Described time point: blood at routine non-recurrence follow-up after resection. TCRdb redid the calling of the 5' RACE reads with MiXCR, one entry per CDR3 protein. The table records roughly 29,000 distinct CDR3 sequences, about 5.3% of them present only once. The source was PBMCs, collected at follow-up. These TCRs come from a female donor with early-stage non-small cell lung cancer.

About this clonotype: Here the CDR3 omits its conserved ending phenylalanine or tryptophan, so a read error is the likely source. The gene calls are TRBV24-1 and TRBJ2-5; D may be TRBD2 (6 bases). The CDR3 contains 14 residues. Germline V CDR1 and CDR2: KGHDR, SFDVKD. The ends were cut back, 5 bases at V and 6 bases at J, with 15 bases in the middle. The DNA of the CDR3 is TGTGCCACCAGTGCTGACGCTAGCGAAAAGACCCAGTACTTG. Encoded protein: CATSADASEKTQYL.

This clonotype has only a few counts. This chain joins TRBV5-1 and TRBJ2-1; either TRBD1 or TRBD2 may supply D (5 bases each). This CDR3 is 16 amino acids long. V lost 0 bases, J lost 0 bases, and 10 bases lay in between. Germline V gene lookup returns CDR1 SGHRS and CDR2 YFSETQ. In nucleotides, the CDR3 is TGCGCCAGCAGCTTGGCCGGGGCAAACTCCTACAATGAGCAGTTCTTC. Its protein product is CASSLAGANSYNEQFF.

This clonotype was observed many times. This rearrangement joins TRBV11-2 to TRBJ1-1; no clear D gene. V was cut by 1 base and J by 7 bases, with 7 bases left in between. Germline V gives CDR1 SGHAT, CDR2 FQNNGV. The CDR3 spans 12 residues. The CDR3 sequence is CASSLVQYEAFF. CDR3 nucleotides: TGTGCCAGCAGCTTAGTTCAGTATGAAGCTTTCTTT.

This clonotype was seen repeatedly, ten times or more. This chain uses TRBV12-3 or TRBV12-4 with TRBJ2-1; 9 positions match TRBD2. The CDR3 totals 12 residues. V lost 8 bases to trimming and J lost 10 bases; unmatched junction nucleotides: 6. CDR3 DNA: TGTGCCAGCGCGGGAGGGCCAAACGAGCAGTTCTTC. This encodes CASAGGPNEQFF.

The sample holds many counts of this clonotype. The DNA of the CDR3 is TGCAGCGTTGCAGCCGCAACTAATGAAAAACTGTTTTTT. Encoded protein: CSVAAATNEKLFF. The rearrangement joins TRBV29-1 to TRBJ1-4; D gene ambiguous. The ends were cut back, 4 bases at V and 0 bases at J, with 6 bases in the middle. Germline V gene lookup returns CDR1 SQVTM and CDR2 ANQGSEA. The CDR3 extends over 13 amino acids.

This clonotype has ten or more counts. This chain uses TRBV10-3 with TRBJ2-3; tentative D call: TRBD2 (7 bases). The V gene lost 6 bases and the J gene lost 2 bases, with 9 bases spanning the gap. The CDR3 consists of 13 residues. The germline V gene has CDR1 ENHRY and CDR2 SYGVKD. This chain's CDR3 is CAISGGPTDTQYF. The CDR3 DNA follows: TGTGCCATCAGCGGGGGGCCCACAGATACGCAGTATTTT.

This clonotype occurred many times. This rearrangement joins TRBV5-1 to TRBJ1-3; D ambiguous. Germline V CDR1 and CDR2: SGHRS, YFSETQ. V shed 0 bases and J shed 1 base, with 11 bases lying between them. The CDR3 loop spans 16 amino acids. The CDR3 protein is CASSLVSIQSGNTIYF. CDR3 in DNA: TGCGCCAGCAGCTTGGTCAGTATCCAATCTGGAAACACCATATATTTT.

Many counts were recorded for this clonotype. The chain recombines TRBV29-1 with TRBJ2-1; the match to TRBD1 covers 10 bases. This CDR3 is 15 amino acids long. V was pared by 2 bases and J by 0 bases, with 1 base of the junction left unmatched. Germline V gene sequence: CDR1 SQVTM, CDR2 ANQGSEA. CDR3 sequence: CSVERQGASYNEQFF. CDR3 in DNA: TGCAGCGTTGAAAGACAGGGGGCCTCCTACAATGAGCAGTTCTTC.

A remark on this clonotype: This clone may be a read error of a much larger clone one base away. The genes are TRBV6-5 and TRBJ1-1, with D possibly being TRBD1 (6 bases). There are 15 residues in the CDR3. The V gene's germline CDR1 is MNHEY and CDR2 SVGAGI. In DNA, the CDR3 is TGTGTCAGCAGTCGTAGGACAGAAATGAACACTGAAGCTTTCTTT. Residues: CVSSRRTEMNTEAFF.

This clonotype was seen only a few times. The chain is built from TRBV12-3 or TRBV12-4 and TRBJ2-1; 7 bases agree with TRBD2. Germline trimming cut 4 bases from V and 10 bases from J; bases unmatched to any gene: 7. This CDR3 region has 13 residues. As DNA, the CDR3 is TGTGCCAGCAGTTCAACGGGGGGACGAGAGCAGTTCTTC. It codes for CASSSTGGREQFF.

This clonotype came up many times. This chain links TRBV20-1 with TRBJ2-3; 9 bases map to TRBD2. The CDR3 has 14 residues. J lost 3 bases, V lost 5 bases, and 6 bases had no gene match. Germline V CDR1 and CDR2: DFQATT, SNEGSKA (reference sequence). The CDR3 DNA reads as TGCAGTGCTCCGCGGGAGGGCCGAACAGATACGCAGTATTTT. It specifies CSAPREGRTDTQYF.

This chain uses TRBV27 with TRBJ2-1, with D maybe TRBD2 (5 bases). In germline, CDR1 is MNHEY, CDR2 SMNVEV (reference sequence). The CDR3 runs to 16 residues. V shed 5 bases and J shed 3 bases, with 17 bases lying between them. CDR3 DNA: TGTGCCAGCAGTGGCGATCCGGGATCCTTCTACAATGAGCAGTTCTTC. Its translation: CASSGDPGSFYNEQFF.

This clonotype has at least ten counts. This rearrangement joins TRBV9 to TRBJ2-5; D is unresolved. The CDR3 is 13 residues long. V was clipped by 3 bases and J by 2 bases, with 8 bases between them. The germline V gene has CDR1 SGDLS and CDR2 YYNGEE. The CDR3 DNA reads as TGTGCCAGCAGCGGAGATACTCAAGAGACCCAGTACTTC. Translating it yields CASSGDTQETQYF.

The sample holds many counts of this clonotype. The chain couples TRBV20-1 to TRBJ2-3; D unresolved. V lost 6 bases, J lost 2 bases, and 18 bases lay in between. Germline values: CDR1 DFQATT, CDR2 SNEGSKA (reference sequence). This CDR3 is 15 amino acids long. For the CDR3, the DNA is TGCAGTGCAGTGAACCAACGCCCTTTCACAGATACGCAGTATTTT. It is translated as CSAVNQRPFTDTQYF.

This clonotype was seen at least ten times. V is TRBV7-8 and J is TRBJ1-5; weak D call: TRBD1 (6 bases). Trimming removed 1 base from V and 2 bases from J, with 15 bases in between. Germline values: CDR1 SGHVS, CDR2 FQNEAQ. The CDR3 is made up of 17 amino acids. The CDR3 DNA reads as TGTGCCAGCAGCTTAGGAAGAGGGACATGGGGCAATCAGCCCCAGCATTTT. Its translation is CASSLGRGTWGNQPQHF.

This clonotype was observed many times. This rearrangement joins TRBV5-1 to TRBJ2-3; TRBD2 aligns across 8 bases. V was clipped by 0 bases and J by 8 bases; unmatched bases: 5. The CDR3 loop spans 14 amino acids. From germline, CDR1 is SGHRS and CDR2 YFSETQ. The CDR3 loop reads CASSLAAGASTQYF. CDR3 nucleotide sequence: TGCGCCAGCAGCTTGGCAGCGGGGGCTTCTACGCAGTATTTT.

This clonotype has just a few counts. The chain is built from TRBV24-1 and TRBJ1-5; possible D gene TRBD1, 5 bases. CDR1 and CDR2 (germline): KGHDR, SFDVKD. V was cut by 4 bases and J by 9 bases, with 27 bases left in between. CDR3 length: 18 residues. The CDR3 DNA reads TGTGCCACCAGTGAGGGACCGGGTGGCAACATGGAAGGAAGGCCCCAGCATTTT. It specifies CATSEGPGGNMEGRPQHF.

This clonotype was seen many times. The rearrangement uses TRBV2 and TRBJ2-1; D gene unclear. Per the germline V gene, CDR1 is SNHLY and CDR2 is FYNNEI. There are 14 residues in the CDR3. V was trimmed by 6 bases and J by 0 bases, leaving 9 bases between them. CDR3 nucleotides: TGTGCCAGCAGGGGTTACGGCTCCTACAATGAGCAGTTCTTC. Translated, it gives CASRGYGSYNEQFF.

The rearrangement uses TRBV6-6 and TRBJ2-1; D is possibly TRBD1 (6 bases). Per the germline V gene, CDR1 is MNHNY and CDR2 is SVGAGI (reference sequence). The CDR3 is 16 amino acids. The V and J ends lost 2 bases and 3 bases respectively, with 14 bases between them. CDR3 region: CASSYIGTPGYNEQFF. Written as DNA, the CDR3 is TGTGCCAGCAGTTACATAGGGACACCCGGCTACAATGAGCAGTTCTTC.

This clonotype was seen many times. This chain connects TRBV7-2 to TRBJ2-1; 7 nucleotides match TRBD2. Germline V lookup: CDR1 SGHTA, CDR2 FQGNSA. With V trimmed by 0 bases and J by 7 bases, 18 bases remained unmatched. This CDR3 is 19 amino acids long. CDR3 region: CASSLAPEGAGRTRNEQFF. Written as DNA, the CDR3 is TGTGCCAGCAGCTTAGCGCCCGAGGGAGCGGGTCGGACTAGGAATGAGCAGTTCTTC.

This chain links TRBV25-1 with TRBJ1-2; possibly TRBD1 for D (5 bases). Deletions cut 2 bases from V and 3 bases from J, with 7 bases between. CDR3 length equals 13 residues. CDR1 MGHDK and CDR2 SYGVNS come from the germline V gene. CDR3 sequence reads: CASSELGDYGYTF. The CDR3 nucleotides are TGTGCCAGCAGTGAACTAGGGGACTATGGCTACACCTTC.

This clonotype was picked up many times. The chain links TRBV28 to TRBJ1-5; TRBD1 matches at 10 bases. Trimming removed 6 bases from V and 6 bases from J; junction bases left unmatched: 8. This CDR3 has 15 residues. CDR1 is MDHEN and CDR2 is SYDVKM in the germline V gene. CDR3 sequence reads: CASSPPTGGVQPQHF. As DNA, the CDR3 is TGTGCCAGCAGCCCTCCGACAGGGGGCGTTCAGCCCCAGCATTTT.

The chain is built from TRBV5-1 and TRBJ2-1; 9 bases fit TRBD2. This CDR3 is built from 15 residues. V lost 4 bases, J lost 3 bases, and 5 bases stayed unmatched. Germline V gene lookup returns CDR1 SGHRS and CDR2 YFSETQ. CDR3 amino acids: CASSPTSGNYNEQFF. Here the CDR3 DNA reads TGCGCCAGCAGCCCGACTAGCGGCAACTACAATGAGCAGTTCTTC.

This clonotype was seen at least ten times. The chain uses TRBV4-2 and TRBJ1-2; 8 nucleotides match TRBD1. This CDR3 region has 14 residues. CDR1 and CDR2 from the germline V gene are LGHNA and YNFKEQ. V lost 2 bases to trimming and J lost 8 bases; unmatched junction nucleotides: 7. CDR3 in amino acids: CASSQPDRERGYTF. For the CDR3, the DNA is TGTGCCAGCAGCCAACCGGACAGGGAGCGAGGCTACACCTTC.